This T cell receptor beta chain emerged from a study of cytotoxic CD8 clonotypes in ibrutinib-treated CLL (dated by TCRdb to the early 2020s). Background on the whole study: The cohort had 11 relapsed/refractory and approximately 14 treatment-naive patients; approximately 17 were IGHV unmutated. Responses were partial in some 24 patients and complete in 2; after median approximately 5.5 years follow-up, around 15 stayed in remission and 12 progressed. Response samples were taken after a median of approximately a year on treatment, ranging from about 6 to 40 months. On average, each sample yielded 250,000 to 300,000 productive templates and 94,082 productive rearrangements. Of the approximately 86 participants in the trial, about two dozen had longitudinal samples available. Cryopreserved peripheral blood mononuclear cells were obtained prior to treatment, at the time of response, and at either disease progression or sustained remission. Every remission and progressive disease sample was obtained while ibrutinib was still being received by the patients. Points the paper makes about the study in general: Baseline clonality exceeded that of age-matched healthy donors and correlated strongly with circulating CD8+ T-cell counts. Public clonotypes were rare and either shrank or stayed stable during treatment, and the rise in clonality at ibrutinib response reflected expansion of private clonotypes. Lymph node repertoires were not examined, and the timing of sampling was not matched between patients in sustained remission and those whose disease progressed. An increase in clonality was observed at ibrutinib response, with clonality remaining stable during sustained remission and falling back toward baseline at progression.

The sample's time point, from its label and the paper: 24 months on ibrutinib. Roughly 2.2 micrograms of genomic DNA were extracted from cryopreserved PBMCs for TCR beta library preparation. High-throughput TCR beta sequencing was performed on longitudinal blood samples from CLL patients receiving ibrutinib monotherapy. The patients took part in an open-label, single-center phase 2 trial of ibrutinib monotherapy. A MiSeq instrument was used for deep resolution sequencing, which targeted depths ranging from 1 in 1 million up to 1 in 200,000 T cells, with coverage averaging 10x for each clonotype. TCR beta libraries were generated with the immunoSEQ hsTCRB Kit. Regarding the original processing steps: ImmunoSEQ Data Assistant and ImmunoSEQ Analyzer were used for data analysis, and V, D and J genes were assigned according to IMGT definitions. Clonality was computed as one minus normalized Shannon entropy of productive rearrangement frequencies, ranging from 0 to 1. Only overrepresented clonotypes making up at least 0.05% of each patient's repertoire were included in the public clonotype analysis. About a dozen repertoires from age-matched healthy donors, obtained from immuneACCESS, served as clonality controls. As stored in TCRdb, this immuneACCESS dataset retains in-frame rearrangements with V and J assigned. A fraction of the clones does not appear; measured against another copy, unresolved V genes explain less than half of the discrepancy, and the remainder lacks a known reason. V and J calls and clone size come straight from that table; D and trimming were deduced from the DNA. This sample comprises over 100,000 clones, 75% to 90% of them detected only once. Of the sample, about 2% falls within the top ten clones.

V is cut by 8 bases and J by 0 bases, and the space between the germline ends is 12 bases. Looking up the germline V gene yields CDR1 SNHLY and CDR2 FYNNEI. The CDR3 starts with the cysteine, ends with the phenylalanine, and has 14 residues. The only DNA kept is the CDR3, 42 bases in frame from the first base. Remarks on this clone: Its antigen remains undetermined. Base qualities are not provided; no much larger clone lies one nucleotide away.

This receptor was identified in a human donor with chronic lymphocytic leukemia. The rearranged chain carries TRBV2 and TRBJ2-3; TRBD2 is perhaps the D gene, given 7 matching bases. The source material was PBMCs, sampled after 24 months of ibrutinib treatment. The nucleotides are TGTGCCAGCGAGGGGGGGACTAGCACAGATACGCAGTATTTT. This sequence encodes CASEGGTSTDTQYF.